The rows below give T cell receptor beta chains drawn from one sample of a study of tumor-infiltrating lymphocytes in localized non-small cell lung cancer. Generated by immunoSEQ multiplex PCR, the TCRdb table keeps only in-frame clones and is missing some. The top ten clones hold more than 20% of a sample with 9,500 to 10,000 clones, 60% to 80% of them seen once. The sample consisted of lung tumor tissue. These receptors came from a human donor with non-small cell lung cancer. CDR3s include the opening cysteine and the closing phenylalanine or tryptophan. D genes are given only for firm matches. Size is stated for part of the rows, as once, few or many counts, or as a class when the clone is expanded.

j_call: TRBJ1-2; d_call: .; v_call: TRBV5-1; clone_size: .; cdr3_nt: TGCGCCAGCAGCTTGGATCAGACCTATGGCTACACCTTC; cdr3_aa: CASSLDQTYGYTF
j_call: TRBJ1-2; d_call: .; v_call: TRBV2; clone_size: .; cdr3_nt: TGTGCCAGCAGTGACTCCGGGGGGATTGGCTATGGCTACACCTTC; cdr3_aa: CASSDSGGIGYGYTF
j_call: TRBJ1-2; d_call: .; v_call: TRBV5-1; clone_size: few; cdr3_nt: TGCGCCAGCAGCTTGGGGGTCAGGGGCTATGGCTACACCTTC; cdr3_aa: CASSLGVRGYGYTF
j_call: TRBJ2-5; d_call: .; v_call: TRBV6-6; clone_size: .; cdr3_nt: TGTGCCAGCAGGGAAGGTGGGCACGAGACCCAGTACTTC; cdr3_aa: CASREGGHETQYF
j_call: TRBJ1-6; d_call: .; v_call: TRBV27; clone_size: .; cdr3_nt: TGTGCCAGCGCTACTACTGCCTGGGGGCAGTATAATTCACCCCTCCACTTT; cdr3_aa: CASATTAWGQYNSPLHF
j_call: TRBJ2-3; d_call: .; v_call: TRBV28; clone_size: .; cdr3_nt: TGTGCCAGCAGCTCCCCCCTTGATACGCAGTATTTT; cdr3_aa: CASSSPLDTQYF
j_call: TRBJ2-3; d_call: .; v_call: TRBV5-4; clone_size: .; cdr3_nt: TGTGCCAGCAGCCCATTTAGGAGCGGAAGCACAGATACGCAGTATTTT; cdr3_aa: CASSPFRSGSTDTQYF
j_call: TRBJ1-2; d_call: .; v_call: TRBV6-5; clone_size: .; cdr3_nt: TGTGCCAGCAGTTACTCGGCCATTGGCTACACCTTC; cdr3_aa: CASSYSAIGYTF
j_call: TRBJ2-1; d_call: .; v_call: TRBV2; clone_size: .; cdr3_nt: TGTGCCAGTCGCTCGGAACCCGAAATCGCCGAGCAGTTCTTC; cdr3_aa: CASRSEPEIAEQFF
j_call: TRBJ2-7; d_call: .; v_call: TRBV29-1; clone_size: .; cdr3_nt: TGCAGCGCCTACCGGGTACCCTACGAGCAGTACTTC; cdr3_aa: CSAYRVPYEQYF
j_call: TRBJ2-1; d_call: .; v_call: TRBV6-1; clone_size: .; cdr3_nt: TGTGCCAGCAGTGAACCAAAAAGGACCGCCGGCAAAAATGAGCAGTTCTTC; cdr3_aa: CASSEPKRTAGKNEQFF
j_call: TRBJ2-6; d_call: TRBD1; v_call: TRBV6-5; clone_size: few; cdr3_nt: TGTGCCAGCAGGACAGGGGAAGCTGGGGCCAACGTCCTGACTTTC; cdr3_aa: CASRTGEAGANVLTF
j_call: TRBJ1-3; d_call: .; v_call: TRBV18; clone_size: .; cdr3_nt: TGTGCCAGCTCAGAAACGGAGGGGGGACAAAACACCATATATTTT; cdr3_aa: CASSETEGGQNTIYF
j_call: TRBJ1-2; d_call: .; v_call: TRBV4-1; clone_size: few; cdr3_nt: TGCGCCAGCAGCCAAGGACGAATCGACGGCTATGGCTACACCTTC; cdr3_aa: CASSQGRIDGYGYTF
j_call: TRBJ1-1; d_call: .; v_call: TRBV5-6; clone_size: .; cdr3_nt: TGTGCCAGCAGCCAGGGAGGGCACACTGAAGCTTTCTTT; cdr3_aa: CASSQGGHTEAFF
j_call: TRBJ1-6; d_call: TRBD1; v_call: TRBV28; clone_size: .; cdr3_nt: TGTGCCAGCAGAGCCGGGACAGGGAATTCACCCCTCCACTTT; cdr3_aa: CASRAGTGNSPLHF
j_call: TRBJ2-7; d_call: .; v_call: TRBV6-1; clone_size: .; cdr3_nt: TGTGTCAGCAGTGAACGGGCGACCTACGAGCAGTACTTC; cdr3_aa: CVSSERATYEQYF
j_call: TRBJ2-7; d_call: TRBD2; v_call: TRBV2; clone_size: .; cdr3_nt: TGTGCCAGCAGTGAAGCGCGGGGACTAGCGGGGGGACTGTACGAGCAGTACTTC; cdr3_aa: CASSEARGLAGGLYEQYF
j_call: TRBJ2-7; d_call: .; v_call: TRBV5-1; clone_size: .; cdr3_nt: TGCGCCAGCAGCTTTTTGCCGGGTAACTCCTACGAGCAGTACTTC; cdr3_aa: CASSFLPGNSYEQYF
j_call: TRBJ1-2; d_call: .; v_call: TRBV27; clone_size: .; cdr3_nt: TGTGCCAGCAGTTTATCGGCAGCTAACTATGGCTACACCTTC; cdr3_aa: CASSLSAANYGYTF
j_call: TRBJ2-1; d_call: TRBD1; v_call: TRBV5-1; clone_size: .; cdr3_nt: TGCGCCAGCAGCTTGGAAGGACAGGGGGGGACCAATGAGCAGTTCTTC; cdr3_aa: CASSLEGQGGTNEQFF
j_call: TRBJ1-5; d_call: .; v_call: TRBV6-1; clone_size: once; cdr3_nt: TGTGCCAGCATTGCTGGCAGCGATAGCAATCAGCCCCAGCATTTT; cdr3_aa: CASIAGSDSNQPQHF
j_call: TRBJ1-1; d_call: .; v_call: TRBV29-1; clone_size: .; cdr3_nt: TGCAGCGTTCTGGGACACCTGAACACTGAAGCTTTCTTT; cdr3_aa: CSVLGHLNTEAFF
j_call: TRBJ2-7; d_call: TRBD2; v_call: TRBV19; clone_size: .; cdr3_nt: TGTGCCAGTAGTAGGGAGCGGGGGTACTACGAGCAGTACTTC; cdr3_aa: CASSRERGYYEQYF
j_call: TRBJ1-1; d_call: TRBD1; v_call: TRBV5-1; clone_size: .; cdr3_nt: TGCGCCAGCAGTCACGGGGACAGGTTGAACACTGAAGCTTTCTTT; cdr3_aa: CASSHGDRLNTEAFF
j_call: TRBJ2-7; d_call: .; v_call: TRBV29-1; clone_size: once; cdr3_nt: TGCAGCGTTGGATATGTGGAGGGAAGTAATCAGTACTTC; cdr3_aa: CSVGYVEGSNQYF
j_call: TRBJ2-5; d_call: TRBD1; v_call: TRBV29-1; clone_size: once; cdr3_nt: TGCAGCGCGGGACAGTTCCAAGAGACCCAGTACTTC; cdr3_aa: CSAGQFQETQYF
j_call: TRBJ2-1; d_call: .; v_call: TRBV5-8; clone_size: .; cdr3_nt: TGTGCCAGCAGCTTGGCGTGGGGAACCGCTTACAATGAGCAGTTCTTC; cdr3_aa: CASSLAWGTAYNEQFF
j_call: TRBJ1-2; d_call: .; v_call: TRBV6-6; clone_size: .; cdr3_nt: TGTGCCAGCAGCAGTGGGGTCCGGGGCTACACCTTC; cdr3_aa: CASSSGVRGYTF
j_call: TRBJ2-5; d_call: TRBD2; v_call: TRBV11-2; clone_size: once; cdr3_nt: TGTGCCAGCAGCCCCGCCTCCCCCCTGACTAGCGGGCTGGAGACCCAGTACTTC; cdr3_aa: CASSPASPLTSGLETQYF
j_call: TRBJ2-2; d_call: .; v_call: TRBV28; clone_size: .; cdr3_nt: TGTGCCACCCGGGACCCTAACACCGGGGAGCTGTTTTTT; cdr3_aa: CATRDPNTGELFF
j_call: TRBJ1-5; d_call: .; v_call: TRBV5-1; clone_size: .; cdr3_nt: TGCGCCAGCAGCTTGGGAGATGGCACTCAGCCCCAGCATTTT; cdr3_aa: CASSLGDGTQPQHF
j_call: TRBJ1-5; d_call: TRBD1; v_call: TRBV30; clone_size: .; cdr3_nt: TGTGCCTGGGGTACAGGGGGCGCGCAGCCCCAGCATTTT; cdr3_aa: CAWGTGGAQPQHF
j_call: TRBJ2-7; d_call: TRBD1; v_call: TRBV7-2; clone_size: .; cdr3_nt: TGTGCCAGCAGCCCCGGGACAGAGAGCTCCTACGAGCAGTACTTC; cdr3_aa: CASSPGTESSYEQYF
j_call: TRBJ2-7; d_call: TRBD1; v_call: TRBV27; clone_size: few; cdr3_nt: TGTGCCAGCAGTTTATCAGGGACAGGAGATTACGAGCAGTACTTC; cdr3_aa: CASSLSGTGDYEQYF
j_call: TRBJ2-7; d_call: .; v_call: TRBV18; clone_size: .; cdr3_nt: TGTGCCAGCTCACCGTCACAGGGTCCCCCCTCCTACGAGCAGTACTTC; cdr3_aa: CASSPSQGPPSYEQYF
j_call: TRBJ1-2; d_call: TRBD1; v_call: TRBV6-5; clone_size: .; cdr3_nt: TGTGCCAGCAGGACAGGGGGGGCGGCATATGGCTACACCTTC; cdr3_aa: CASRTGGAAYGYTF
j_call: TRBJ2-7; d_call: .; v_call: TRBV10-1; clone_size: .; cdr3_nt: TGCGCCAGCACCCACACCAAGACCTACGAGCAGTACTTC; cdr3_aa: CASTHTKTYEQYF
j_call: TRBJ2-3; d_call: TRBD1; v_call: TRBV10-3; clone_size: .; cdr3_nt: TGTGCCATCACCCTAGACAGGGCCACAGATACGCAGTATTTT; cdr3_aa: CAITLDRATDTQYF
j_call: TRBJ1-6; d_call: TRBD1; v_call: TRBV12-5; clone_size: .; cdr3_nt: TGTGCTAGTGGTCCGGGACAGGGAAATTCACCCCTCCACTTT; cdr3_aa: CASGPGQGNSPLHF
j_call: TRBJ1-5; d_call: .; v_call: TRBV7-9; clone_size: .; cdr3_nt: TGTGCCAGCTCTGACAGTTCTGGGCCCCAGCATTTT; cdr3_aa: CASSDSSGPQHF
j_call: TRBJ1-6; d_call: .; v_call: TRBV19; clone_size: .; cdr3_nt: TGTGCCAGTAGTATAAGGACTCTTGAATCACCCCTCCACTTT; cdr3_aa: CASSIRTLESPLHF
j_call: TRBJ2-3; d_call: TRBD2; v_call: TRBV7-9; clone_size: .; cdr3_nt: TGTGCCAGCAGCTTCCTAGCGGGTCTACGAGATACGCAGTATTTT; cdr3_aa: CASSFLAGLRDTQYF
j_call: TRBJ2-1; d_call: .; v_call: TRBV19; clone_size: .; cdr3_nt: TGTGCCAGTAGCCGGGATTACTCCTACAATGAGCAGTTCTTC; cdr3_aa: CASSRDYSYNEQFF